This T cell receptor (beta chain) was sequenced for a study of shared clonotypes between healthy human individuals. CD8 cells regarded as naive lacked CD45RO, were positively chosen for CCR7, and omitted terminally differentiated effector memory CD45RA+ cells. Sequencing was performed with immunoSEQ multiplex PCR; in TCRdb, only in-frame clones are kept and a portion is missing. Of roughly 2.1 million clones listed, approximately 94% were seen once; the top ten hold approximately 1.7%. The V gene's germline CDR1 is SEHNR and CDR2 FQNEAQ (reference sequence). CDR3 size: 14 residues. Trimming shortened V by 11 bases and J by 5 bases, and 19 bases separated the two germline ends.

This clonotype was sampled from a man between 18 and 35 years old in good health. Some clones in this sample may be carry-over from other donors' samples. The V gene is TRBV7-9, the J gene TRBJ2-4; possibly TRBD2 for D (6 bases). The specimen sequenced was naive CD8+ T cells from PBMCs. Here the CDR3 reads CALAWEARQNIQYF. In nucleotides, the CDR3 is TGTGCCCTTGCTTGGGAGGCTCGTCAAAACATTCAGTACTTC.